This TCR beta chain stems from a study of CD8 T cells in Susac syndrome. Regarding the study as a whole: The study's TCR sequencing and HLA analysis drew on a certain number of individuals. That number was acknowledged as relatively small.

TEMRA cells were enriched by FACS, while CD8+ and CD4+ T cells were obtained through a negative isolation that was performed magnetically. On this clonotype: Its antigen is undetermined.

A quantity of about 0.45 to 1 ug RNA underwent reverse transcription using random hexamers. Multiplex immunoSEQ PCR targeted 54 Vbeta and 13 Jbeta TCR beta segments. TCRdb redid the calling of the immunoSEQ multiplex PCR reads with MiXCR, one entry per CDR3 protein. This sample yields a few hundred thousand distinct CDR3 sequences, of which about 90% are seen a single time; 0.1% to 0.15% belongs to the top ten. Germline V gives CDR1 SGHDT, CDR2 YYEEEE. V was trimmed by 3 bases and J by 0 bases, leaving 10 bases between them. The CDR3 runs 15 residues. The V call is TRBV5-6, the J call TRBJ2-1; possible D gene TRBD2, 5 bases. The source material was CD8+ T cells from PBMCs. This sequence originates from a human donor with multiple sclerosis. CDR3 loop: CASSSGISSYNEQFF. CDR3 DNA sequence: TGTGCCAGCAGCTCGGGAATAAGCTCCTACAATGAGCAGTTCTTC.